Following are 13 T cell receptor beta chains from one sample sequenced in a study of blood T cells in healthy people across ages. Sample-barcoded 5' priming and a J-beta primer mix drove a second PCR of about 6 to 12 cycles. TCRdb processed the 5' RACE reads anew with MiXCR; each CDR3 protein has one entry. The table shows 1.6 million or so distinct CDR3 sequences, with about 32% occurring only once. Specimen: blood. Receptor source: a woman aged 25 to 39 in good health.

CDR3 protein: CASSLRRDGELFF. In nucleotides, the CDR3 is TGTGCCAGCAGCTTACGGCGGGACGGAGAACTGTTTTTT. This rearrangement joins TRBV11-2 to TRBJ1-4; D may be TRBD1 (5 bases). Looked up from germline, CDR1 is SGHAT and CDR2 is FQNNGV. The CDR3 totals 13 residues. V was pared by 2 bases and J by 12 bases, with 13 bases between.

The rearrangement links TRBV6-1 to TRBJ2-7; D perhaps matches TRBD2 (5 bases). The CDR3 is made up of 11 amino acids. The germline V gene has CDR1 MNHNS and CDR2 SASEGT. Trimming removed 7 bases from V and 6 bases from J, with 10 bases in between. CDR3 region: CASTLVSEQYF. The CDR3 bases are TGTGCCAGCACACTAGTGAGCGAGCAGTACTTC.

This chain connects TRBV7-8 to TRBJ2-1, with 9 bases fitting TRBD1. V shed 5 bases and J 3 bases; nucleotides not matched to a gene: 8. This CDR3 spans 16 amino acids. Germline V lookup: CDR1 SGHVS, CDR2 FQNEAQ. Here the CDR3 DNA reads TGTGCCAGCAGCAAATCTACAGGGGGCGACTACAATGAGCAGTTCTTC. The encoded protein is CASSKSTGGDYNEQFF.

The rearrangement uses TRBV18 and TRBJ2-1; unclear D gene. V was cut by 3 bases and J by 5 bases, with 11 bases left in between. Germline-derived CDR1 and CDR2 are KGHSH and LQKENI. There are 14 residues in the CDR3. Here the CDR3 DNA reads TGTGCCAGCTCACCGTCGACACTTAACAATGAGCAGTTCTTC. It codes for CASSPSTLNNEQFF.

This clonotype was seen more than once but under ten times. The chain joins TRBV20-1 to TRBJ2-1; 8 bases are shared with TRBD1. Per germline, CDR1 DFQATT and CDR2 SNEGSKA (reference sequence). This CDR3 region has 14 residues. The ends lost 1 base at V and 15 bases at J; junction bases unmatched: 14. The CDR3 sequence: CSARGGTGDTPGFF. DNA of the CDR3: TGCAGTGCTAGAGGCGGGACAGGCGATACACCCGGGTTCTTC.

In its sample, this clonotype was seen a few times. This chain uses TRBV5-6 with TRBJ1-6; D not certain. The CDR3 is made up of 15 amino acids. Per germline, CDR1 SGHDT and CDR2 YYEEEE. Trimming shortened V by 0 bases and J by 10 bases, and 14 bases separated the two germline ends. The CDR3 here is CASSLADGSWSPLHF. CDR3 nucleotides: TGTGCCAGCAGCTTGGCGGACGGCTCTTGGTCACCCCTCCACTTT.

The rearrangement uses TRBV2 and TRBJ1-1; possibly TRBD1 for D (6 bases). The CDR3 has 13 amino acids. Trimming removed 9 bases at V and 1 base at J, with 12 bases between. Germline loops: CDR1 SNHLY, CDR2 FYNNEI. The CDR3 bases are TGTGCCAGTTATCGGGACACGAACACTGAAGCTTTCTTT. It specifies CASYRDTNTEAFF. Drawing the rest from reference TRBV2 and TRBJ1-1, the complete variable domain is EPEVTQTPSHQVTQMGQEVILRCVPISNHLYFYWYRQILGQKVEFLVSFYNNEISEKSEIFDDQFSVERPDGSNFTLKIRSTKLEDSAMYFCASYRDTNTEAFFGQGTRLTVV.

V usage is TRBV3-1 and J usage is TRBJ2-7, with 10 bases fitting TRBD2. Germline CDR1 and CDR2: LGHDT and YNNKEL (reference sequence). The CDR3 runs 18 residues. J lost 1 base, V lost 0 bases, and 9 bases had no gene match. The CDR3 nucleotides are TGTGCCAGCAGCCAAGATACGGGACTAGCGAAAGGATCCTACGAGCAGTACTTC. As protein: CASSQDTGLAKGSYEQYF.

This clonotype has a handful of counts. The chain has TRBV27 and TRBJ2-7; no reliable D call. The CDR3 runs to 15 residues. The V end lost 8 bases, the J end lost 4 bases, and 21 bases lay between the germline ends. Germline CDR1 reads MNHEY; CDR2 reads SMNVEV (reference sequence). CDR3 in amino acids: CASRPPSPWGYEQYF. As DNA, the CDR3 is TGTGCCAGCCGCCCCCCCTCCCCCTGGGGATACGAGCAGTACTTC.

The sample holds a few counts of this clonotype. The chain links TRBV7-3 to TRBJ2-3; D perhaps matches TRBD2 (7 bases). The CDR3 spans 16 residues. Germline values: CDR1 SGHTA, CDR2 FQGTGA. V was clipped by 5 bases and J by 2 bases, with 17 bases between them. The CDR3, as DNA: TGTGCCAGCAGCCCCCGGGGAGGGGGTTTCACAGATACGCAGTATTTT. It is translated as CASSPRGGGFTDTQYF.

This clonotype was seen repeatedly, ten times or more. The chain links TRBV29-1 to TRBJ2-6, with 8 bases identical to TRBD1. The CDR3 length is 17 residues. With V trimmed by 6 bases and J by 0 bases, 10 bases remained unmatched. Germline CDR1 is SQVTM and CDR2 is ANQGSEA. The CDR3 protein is CSVKVGQDYSGANVLTF. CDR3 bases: TGCAGCGTCAAGGTGGGACAGGATTACTCTGGGGCCAACGTCCTGACTTTC.

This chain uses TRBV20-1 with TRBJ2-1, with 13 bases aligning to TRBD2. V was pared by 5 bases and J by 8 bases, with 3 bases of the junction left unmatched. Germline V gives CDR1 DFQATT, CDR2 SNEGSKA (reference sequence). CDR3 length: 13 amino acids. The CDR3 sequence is CSAPGLAGYEQFF. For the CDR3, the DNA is TGCAGTGCTCCGGGACTAGCGGGGTATGAGCAGTTCTTC.

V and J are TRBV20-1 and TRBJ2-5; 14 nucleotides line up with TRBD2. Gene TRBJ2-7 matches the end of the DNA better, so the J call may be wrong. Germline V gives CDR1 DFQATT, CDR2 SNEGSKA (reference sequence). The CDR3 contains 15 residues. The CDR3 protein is CSAITGTSGGHEQYF. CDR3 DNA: TGCAGTGCTATAACCGGGACTAGCGGGGGCCACGAGCAGTACTTC.